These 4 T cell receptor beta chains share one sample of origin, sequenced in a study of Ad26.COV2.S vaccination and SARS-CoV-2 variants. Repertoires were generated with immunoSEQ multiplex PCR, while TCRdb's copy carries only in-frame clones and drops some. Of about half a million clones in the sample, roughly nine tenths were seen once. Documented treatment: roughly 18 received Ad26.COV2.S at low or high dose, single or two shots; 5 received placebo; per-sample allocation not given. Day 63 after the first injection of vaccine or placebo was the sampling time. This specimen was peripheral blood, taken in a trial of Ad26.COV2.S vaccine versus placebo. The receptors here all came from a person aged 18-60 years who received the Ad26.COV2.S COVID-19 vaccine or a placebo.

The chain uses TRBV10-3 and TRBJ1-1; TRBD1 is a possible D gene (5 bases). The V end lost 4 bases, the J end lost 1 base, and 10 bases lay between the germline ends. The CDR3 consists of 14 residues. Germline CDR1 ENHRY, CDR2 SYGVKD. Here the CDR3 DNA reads TGTGCCATCAGTGGGGCAGGGCGGAACACTGAAGCTTTCTTT. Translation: CAISGAGRNTEAFF.

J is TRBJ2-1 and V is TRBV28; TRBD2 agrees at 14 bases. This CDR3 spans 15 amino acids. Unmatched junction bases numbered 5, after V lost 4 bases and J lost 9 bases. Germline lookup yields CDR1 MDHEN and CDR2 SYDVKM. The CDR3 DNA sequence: TGTGCCAGCAGTTCAAGGACTAGCGGGAGGCCTGAGCAGTTCTTC. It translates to CASSSRTSGRPEQFF.

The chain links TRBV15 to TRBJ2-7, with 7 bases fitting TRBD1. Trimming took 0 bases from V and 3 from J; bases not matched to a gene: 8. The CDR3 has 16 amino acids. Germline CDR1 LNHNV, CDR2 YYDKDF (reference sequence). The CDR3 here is CATSRDRYRDSYEQYF. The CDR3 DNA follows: TGTGCCACCAGCAGAGATCGATACCGGGACAGCTACGAGCAGTACTTC.

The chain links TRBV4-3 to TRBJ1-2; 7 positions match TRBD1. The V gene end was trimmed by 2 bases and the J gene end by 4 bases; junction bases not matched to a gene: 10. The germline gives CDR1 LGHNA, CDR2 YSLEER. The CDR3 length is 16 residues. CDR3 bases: TGCGCCAGCAGCCAATCTGGGACAGCAACTTCCTATGGCTACACCTTC. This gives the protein CASSQSGTATSYGYTF.